These T cell receptor beta chains were read from a single sample in a study of cytomegalovirus exposure and HLA in healthy donors. Sequencing was performed with immunoSEQ multiplex PCR; in TCRdb, only in-frame clones are kept and a portion is missing. The table has approximately 140,000 clones, about two thirds seen once. Sequenced input: PBMCs. The receptors here all came from a woman aged 60-75 years in good health and CMV-seropositive. Each CDR3 is given without its conserved first and last residue. The D gene is left open where the match is weak.

d_gene: TRBD1
v_gene: TRBV10-3
CDR3aa: AISESAPQGAANTGELF

d_gene: .
v_gene: TRBV11-3
CDR3aa: ASSSDYYNEQF

d_gene: .
v_gene: TRBV4-1
CDR3aa: ASSQEGRSGLY

d_gene: .
v_gene: TRBV29-1
CDR3aa: SARLLETQY

d_gene: .
v_gene: TRBV2
CDR3aa: ASSFRVETQY

d_gene: TRBD2
v_gene: TRBV19
CDR3aa: ASSTPDSGPQNEQY

d_gene: TRBD1
v_gene: TRBV5-1
CDR3aa: ASSQGQGGSNQPQH

d_gene: TRBD1
v_gene: TRBV27
CDR3aa: ASSLGQGAIGYT

d_gene: .
v_gene: TRBV11-2
CDR3aa: ASSPDRYSYEQY

d_gene: TRBD1
v_gene: TRBV6-5
CDR3aa: ASSSVTGKVNEQF

d_gene: .
v_gene: TRBV6-1
CDR3aa: ASSEAAGISDTEAF

d_gene: TRBD1
v_gene: TRBV5-1
CDR3aa: ASSEDRGSTDTQY

d_gene: TRBD1
v_gene: TRBV2
CDR3aa: ASSVDRDAEQY

d_gene: .
v_gene: TRBV5-8
CDR3aa: ATSRAWGADTQY

d_gene: .
v_gene: TRBV4-1
CDR3aa: ASSQENRENTEAF

d_gene: .
v_gene: TRBV28
CDR3aa: ASSLVGPEAF

d_gene: TRBD2
v_gene: TRBV9
CDR3aa: ASSVAGGSPQETQY

d_gene: TRBD1
v_gene: TRBV5-6
CDR3aa: ASSPGDSLYGYT

d_gene: .
v_gene: TRBV4-1
CDR3aa: ASSQEIAGYGYT

d_gene: .
v_gene: TRBV5-6
CDR3aa: ASSFGLRSGANVLT

d_gene: .
v_gene: TRBV4-1
CDR3aa: ASSQNWRSNTEAF

d_gene: .
v_gene: TRBV27
CDR3aa: ASSPPRLGAANEKLF

d_gene: TRBD2
v_gene: TRBV6-5
CDR3aa: ASSYAPGGPHNEQF

d_gene: .
v_gene: TRBV7-8
CDR3aa: ASSLGGGNEKLF

d_gene: TRBD2
v_gene: TRBV4-1
CDR3aa: ASSQDLGLAGCEQF

d_gene: .
v_gene: TRBV19
CDR3aa: ASSPNNQPQH

d_gene: .
v_gene: TRBV6-5
CDR3aa: ASSYDRNTEAF